What follows are 30 T cell receptor beta chains derived from one specimen sequenced in a study of blood T cell repertoires in COVID-19. Libraries were prepared by immunoSEQ multiplex PCR; TCRdb keeps only in-frame clonotypes and omits some of them. The table records 200,000 to 300,000 clones, 75% to 90% of them present only once. Source material: peripheral blood. These receptors were obtained from a woman between 35 and 50 years old with acute or convalescent COVID-19.

The chain recombines TRBV5-6 with TRBJ2-3; D not certain. The CDR3 runs to 13 residues. V dropped 4 bases and J dropped 3 bases, with 9 bases sitting between them. The V gene's germline CDR1 is SGHDT and CDR2 YYEEEE. For the CDR3, the DNA is TGTGCCAGCAGCCGGGTCGTTACAGATACGCAGTATTTT. Protein: CASSRVVTDTQYF.

The chain couples TRBV30 to TRBJ1-3, with D possibly being TRBD1 (6 bases). Looked up from germline, CDR1 is GTSNPN and CDR2 is SVGIG (reference sequence). The length of the CDR3 is 14 residues. The CDR3 is CGGGGGFSGNTIYF. DNA of the CDR3: TGTGGAGGGGGTGGGGGCTTCTCTGGAAACACCATATATTTT.

This chain connects TRBV5-6 to TRBJ1-1; 9 nucleotides align to TRBD1. V lost 0 bases to trimming and J lost 5 bases; unmatched junction nucleotides: 8. Germline V gene data show CDR1 as SGHDT and CDR2 as YYEEEE. The CDR3 covers 16 residues. The CDR3: CASSLETGTGITEAFF. CDR3 nucleotide sequence: TGTGCCAGCAGCTTGGAAACCGGGACAGGGATTACTGAAGCTTTCTTT.

The chain carries TRBV6-6 and TRBJ1-2, with D possibly matching TRBD1 (6 bases). The germline gives CDR1 MNHNY, CDR2 SVGAGI (reference sequence). The CDR3 spans 16 residues. The ends were cut back, 2 bases at V and 6 bases at J, with 19 bases in the middle. The CDR3 protein is CASSYKDSTLGDGYTF. The CDR3 nucleotides read TGTGCCAGCAGTTACAAGGACAGCACTTTGGGGGATGGCTACACCTTC.

This clone was seen only once. The chain combines TRBV10-3 with TRBJ2-4; 7 bases are shared with TRBD1. The V segment lost 8 bases and the J segment 5 bases; nucleotides outside the gene matches: 3. Germline V lookup: CDR1 ENHRY, CDR2 SYGVKD. The CDR3 sequence is 12 residues long. The CDR3 protein is CAIGQGENIQYF. CDR3 bases: TGTGCCATCGGCCAGGGGGAAAACATTCAGTACTTC.

The V call is TRBV9, the J call TRBJ2-2; TRBD1 aligns across 9 bases. V gave up 3 bases and J gave up 10 bases; unmatched junction bases: 10. Looked up from germline, CDR1 is SGDLS and CDR2 is YYNGEE. This CDR3 contains 15 residues. The CDR3 loop is CASSARTGEYAELFF. DNA of the CDR3: TGTGCCAGCAGCGCGAGGACAGGGGAATACGCGGAGCTGTTTTTT.

The genes are TRBV6-1 and TRBJ2-1, with 9 bases that match TRBD1. Germline-derived CDR1 and CDR2 are MNHNS and SASEGT. Unmatched junction bases numbered 6, after V lost 2 bases and J lost 4 bases. This CDR3 contains 16 residues. CDR3 residues: CASSERGTGIYNEQFF. CDR3 bases: TGTGCCAGCAGTGAACGGGGGACAGGGATATACAATGAGCAGTTCTTC.

This clone came up a few times. This sequence joins TRBV10-1 and TRBJ1-1; 8 nucleotides line up with TRBD1. Germline V gives CDR1 WNHNN, CDR2 SYGVQD (reference sequence). CDR3 length: 13 residues. V gave up 5 bases and J gave up 6 bases; unmatched junction bases: 5. The CDR3 region is CASSQGAMAEAFF. The CDR3 bases are TGCGCCAGCAGTCAGGGGGCTATGGCTGAAGCTTTCTTT.

This chain links TRBV5-1 with TRBJ2-1, with D tentatively TRBD1 (6 bases). The CDR3 is 13 residues long. Trimming took 1 base from V and 4 from J, leaving 6 bases between them. CDR1 is SGHRS and CDR2 is YFSETQ in the germline V gene. The CDR3, as DNA: TGCGCCAGCAGCTTGACAGGGTACAATGAGCAGTTCTTC. As protein: CASSLTGYNEQFF. The full variable domain, completed using reference TRBV5-1 and TRBJ2-1, is KAGVTQTPRYLIKTRGQQVTLSCSPISGHRSVSWYQQTPGQGLQFLFEYFSETQRNKGNFPGRFSGRQFSNSRSEMNVSTLELGDSALYLCASSLTGYNEQFFGPGTRLTVL.

This chain uses TRBV5-1 with TRBJ1-1; a weak D match, TRBD1 (6 bases). This CDR3 comprises 14 residues. Germline V gene lookup returns CDR1 SGHRS and CDR2 YFSETQ. V gave up 4 bases and J gave up 0 bases, with 10 bases separating them. Written as DNA, the CDR3 is TGCGCCAGCAGCGTGGACAGATTGAACACTGAAGCTTTCTTT. It encodes CASSVDRLNTEAFF.

In its sample, this clone was seen once. The chain carries TRBV19 and TRBJ1-5, with unresolved D. Germline V CDR1 and CDR2: LNHDA, SQIVND (reference sequence). This CDR3 has 13 amino acids. V lost 9 bases, J lost 0 bases, and 9 bases lay in between. CDR3: CASKSGSNQPQHF. The DNA for the CDR3 is TGTGCCAGCAAGTCCGGTAGCAATCAGCCCCAGCATTTT.

This chain joins TRBV19 and TRBJ2-2, with D perhaps matching TRBD2 (6 bases). The CDR3 runs 16 residues. Looked up from germline, CDR1 is LNHDA and CDR2 is SQIVND (reference sequence). Trimming took off 5 bases at V and 0 bases at J, with 13 bases between the two ends. Here the CDR3 DNA reads TGTGCCAGTAGTTTCGGCGGAGGGGCGAACACCGGGGAGCTGTTTTTT. This codes for CASSFGGGANTGELFF.

This clone was seen once. The rearrangement links TRBV6-6 to TRBJ2-7; TRBD2 agrees at 13 bases. This CDR3 comprises 19 residues. The V and J ends lost 5 bases and 2 bases, in that order; junction bases with no gene match: 15. Germline V CDR1 and CDR2: MNHNY, SVGAGI (reference sequence). CDR3 in amino acids: CASSPQRQLAGGPAYEQYV. The DNA for the CDR3 is TGTGCCAGCAGTCCACAAAGACAACTAGCGGGGGGGCCCGCCTACGAGCAGTACGTC.

The gene calls are TRBV19 and TRBJ1-1; D perhaps matches TRBD1 (5 bases). V dropped 5 bases and J dropped 1 base, with 11 bases sitting between them. From germline, CDR1 is LNHDA and CDR2 SQIVND (reference sequence). The CDR3 length is 14 residues. This CDR3 is CASSRRDQNTEAFF. The CDR3 DNA reads as TGTGCCAGTAGTCGCAGGGATCAGAACACTGAAGCTTTCTTT.

The genes are TRBV3-1 (or the pseudogene TRBV3-2) and TRBJ2-2; D gene uncertain. Trimming shortened V by 3 bases and J by 6 bases, and 14 bases separated the two germline ends. In germline, CDR1 is LGHDT, CDR2 YNNKEL (reference sequence). The CDR3 contains 15 residues. The CDR3 DNA follows: TGTGCCAGCAGCCATTCCACAATTAACGCCGGGGAGCTGTTTTTT. Its translation: CASSHSTINAGELFF.

The genes are TRBV19 and TRBJ1-5; tentatively, D is TRBD1 (5 bases). Trimming stripped 7 bases from V and 3 bases from J, with 13 bases between. Germline lookup yields CDR1 LNHDA and CDR2 SQIVND (reference sequence). The CDR3 contains 14 residues. The CDR3 is CASTAGLPNQPQHF. DNA of the CDR3: TGTGCCAGTACCGCGGGACTCCCCAATCAGCCCCAGCATTTT.

This clone was seen only once. This chain joins TRBV24-1 and TRBJ2-7, with 8 bases matching TRBD1. Trimming took 0 bases from V and 6 from J; bases not matched to a gene: 3. The CDR3 runs to 14 residues. Per germline, CDR1 KGHDR and CDR2 SFDVKD. CDR3 sequence reads: CATSDLGQGLEQYV. The CDR3 DNA reads TGTGCCACCAGTGATTTGGGACAGGGACTCGAGCAGTACGTC.

This chain joins TRBV19 and TRBJ1-4, with TRBD1 as a possible D gene (5 bases). The CDR3 has 17 amino acids. Germline CDR1 is LNHDA and CDR2 is SQIVND (reference sequence). With 1 base removed from V and 6 bases from J, the gap between germline ends came to 18 bases. The CDR3 protein is CASSIALRTGRDEKLFF. The CDR3 nucleotides are TGTGCCAGTAGTATAGCCCTCCGAACAGGACGCGATGAAAAACTGTTTTTT.

This chain connects TRBV7-8 to TRBJ2-3, with TRBD1 matching 8 bases. Germline CDR1 reads SGHVS; CDR2 reads FQNEAQ. Unmatched junction bases numbered 7, after V lost 3 bases and J lost 2 bases. This CDR3 comprises 16 residues. The CDR3 here is CASSFGQGHFTDTQYF. In DNA, the CDR3 is TGTGCCAGCAGCTTTGGACAGGGCCATTTCACAGATACGCAGTATTTT.

This sequence joins TRBV2 and TRBJ2-2; 9 nucleotides agree with TRBD1. The germline V gene encodes CDR1 SNHLY and CDR2 FYNNEI. Losses at the gene ends were 6 bases for V and 7 bases for J; bases not matched to a gene: 9. CDR3 length: 15 residues. In nucleotides, the CDR3 is TGTGCCAGCAGGGGGATACAGGGGGCGAACGGGGAGCTGTTTTTT. This encodes CASRGIQGANGELFF.

The chain combines TRBV30 with TRBJ1-1; D is unclear. From germline, CDR1 is GTSNPN and CDR2 SVGIG (reference sequence). V lost 0 bases, J lost 6 bases, and 11 bases lay in between. The CDR3 has 13 residues. The CDR3 protein is CAWSVRGLSEAFF. The CDR3 region has the DNA TGTGCCTGGAGTGTACGAGGGTTATCTGAAGCTTTCTTT.

This chain links TRBV24-1 with TRBJ1-2; 8 bases fit TRBD1. This CDR3 comprises 15 residues. Losses at the gene ends were 4 bases for V and 4 bases for J; bases not matched to a gene: 7. The germline gives CDR1 KGHDR, CDR2 SFDVKD. CDR3 amino acids: CATSEPGQDSYGYTF. DNA of the CDR3: TGTGCCACCAGTGAGCCGGGACAGGACAGCTATGGCTACACCTTC.

The V gene is TRBV10-2, the J gene TRBJ1-3, with D perhaps matching TRBD1 (6 bases). V lost 0 bases and J 4 bases, leaving 13 bases between the germline ends. The CDR3 is 16 amino acids. Germline values: CDR1 WSHSY, CDR2 SAAADI. In DNA form, the CDR3 reads TGCGCCAGCAGTGAGTCGAAGGCAGGGGCAGGAAACACCATATATTTT. It encodes CASSESKAGAGNTIYF.

The chain joins TRBV24-1 to TRBJ2-2; unclear D gene. This CDR3 spans 13 amino acids. V was shortened by 9 bases and J by 0 bases, with 7 bases between the two germline ends. Per the germline V gene, CDR1 is KGHDR and CDR2 is SFDVKD. The DNA of the CDR3 is TGTGCCACCTCCAGGACGAACACCGGGGAGCTGTTTTTT. Translated, it gives CATSRTNTGELFF.

The V and J genes are TRBV7-2 and TRBJ1-2, with D unresolved. Germline CDR1 is SGHTA and CDR2 is FQGNSA. The V end lost 2 bases, the J end lost 3 bases, and 10 bases lay between the germline ends. The CDR3 consists of 14 residues. The CDR3 region has the DNA TGTGCCAGCAGCTTACCACGCGGAGACTATGGCTACACCTTC. The encoded protein is CASSLPRGDYGYTF.

The V call is TRBV5-4, the J call TRBJ2-2, with 7 bases lining up with TRBD1. The junction had 7 bases not matched to a gene; V was cut back by 4 bases and J by 4 bases. The germline gives CDR1 SGHNT, CDR2 YYREEE (reference sequence). The CDR3 has 15 residues. CDR3 region: CASSNRGIGTGELFF. The CDR3 nucleotides read TGTGCCAGCAGCAACAGGGGTATTGGCACCGGGGAGCTGTTTTTT.

This clone was detected only once. This chain joins TRBV13 and TRBJ2-3; D might be TRBD2 (7 bases). The CDR3 loop spans 17 amino acids. The ends were cut back, 5 bases at V and 3 bases at J, with 21 bases in the middle. Germline V gene data show CDR1 as PRHDT and CDR2 as FYEKMQ (reference sequence). The CDR3 loop reads CASSARGGGGITDTQYF. The CDR3 region has the DNA TGTGCCAGCAGCGCACGAGGAGGGGGGGGTATAACAGATACGCAGTATTTT.

This chain joins TRBV9 and TRBJ2-6, with 8 bases that match TRBD1. Germline V gene sequence: CDR1 SGDLS, CDR2 YYNGEE. V was pared by 1 base and J by 0 bases, with 3 bases of the junction left unmatched. The CDR3 runs to 17 residues. CDR3 amino acids: CASSVQGASSGANVLTF. The CDR3 DNA reads as TGTGCCAGCAGCGTACAGGGGGCTAGCTCTGGGGCCAACGTCCTGACTTTC.

V and J are TRBV19 and TRBJ1-6; D ambiguous. The V gene lost 6 bases and the J gene lost 13 bases, with 16 bases spanning the gap. Per germline, CDR1 LNHDA and CDR2 SQIVND (reference sequence). CDR3 length: 13 amino acids. CDR3 amino acids: CASSGREFFPLHF. CDR3 coding DNA: TGTGCCAGTAGCGGCCGGGAGTTTTTTCCCCTCCACTTT. Drawing the rest from reference TRBV19 and TRBJ1-6, the complete variable domain is DGGITQSPKYLFRKEGQNVTLSCEQNLNHDAMYWYRQDPGQGLRLIYYSQIVNDFQKGDIAEGYSVSREKKESFPLTVTSAQKNPTAFYLCASSGREFFPLHFGNGTRLTVT.

The chain combines TRBV24-1 with TRBJ2-3, with 9 bases fitting TRBD1. Germline loops: CDR1 KGHDR, CDR2 SFDVKD. Trimming cost V 7 bases and J 4 bases; bases outside gene matches: 5. The CDR3 covers 14 residues. CDR3 region: CATRGTGRADTQYF. DNA for the CDR3: TGTGCCACCAGGGGGACAGGGAGGGCAGATACGCAGTATTTT.